A selection of T cell receptor beta chains follows, all from one sample in a study of cytomegalovirus exposure and HLA in healthy donors. Sequencing was performed with immunoSEQ multiplex PCR; in TCRdb, only in-frame clones are kept and a portion is missing. The sample lists tens of thousands of clones, under 90% occurring once. The specimen was PBMCs. These TCRs come from a man aged 45-60 years in good health and CMV-seropositive. Each CDR3 is given with its conserved first and last residue. A D gene is named only where the DNA matches it firmly. The size entry is marked missing in some rows and otherwise reads once, few, many or a size class.

j_call v_call clone_size d_call cdr3_aa cdr3_nt
TRBJ1-2 TRBV30 . . CAWSGRRDLNYGYTF TGTGCCTGGAGCGGGAGGAGGGACTTAAACTATGGCTACACCTTC
TRBJ1-3 TRBV6-6 . . CASSSKDSPGNTIYF TGTGCCAGCAGTTCCAAGGACAGCCCTGGAAACACCATATATTTT
TRBJ2-1 TRBV27 . TRBD2 CASSLGRGLADNEQFF TGTGCCAGCAGTTTAGGGCGGGGACTAGCGGACAATGAGCAGTTCTTC
TRBJ1-1 TRBV10-3 . TRBD1 CAISAGTGDEAFF TGTGCCATCAGTGCCGGGACAGGGGATGAAGCTTTCTTT
TRBJ2-1 TRBV18 once TRBD2 CASSPPLAEPWDEQFF TGTGCCAGCTCACCACCTCTAGCGGAACCTTGGGATGAGCAGTTCTTC
TRBJ2-2 TRBV9 once TRBD1 CASSVGTGGSWNGELFF TGTGCCAGCAGCGTGGGGACAGGGGGCTCTTGGAACGGGGAGCTGTTTTTT
TRBJ2-1 TRBV27 . TRBD1 CASTPQGQGYNEQFF TGTGCCAGCACCCCTCAGGGACAGGGATACAATGAGCAGTTCTTC
TRBJ1-1 TRBV18 . . CASSPMQVTMNTEAFF TGTGCCAGCTCACCTATGCAGGTCACAATGAACACTGAAGCTTTCTTT
TRBJ1-3 TRBV9 . TRBD1 CASSSRLSHPGQGTAIYF TGTGCCAGCAGCTCTCGACTCTCCCACCCGGGACAGGGGACCGCCATATATTTT
TRBJ2-6 TRBV7-9 once TRBD1 CASSPLTGQGAGANVLTF TGTGCCAGCAGCCCCCTAACGGGACAGGGAGCTGGGGCCAACGTCCTGACTTTC
TRBJ2-3 TRBV6-6 . TRBD1 CASSYRQGARDTQYF TGTGCCAGCAGTTACCGACAGGGGGCGCGAGATACGCAGTATTTT
TRBJ2-7 TRBV9 . TRBD2 CASSKSGTGEQYF TGTGCCAGCAGCAAAAGCGGGACGGGGGAGCAGTACTTC
TRBJ1-1 TRBV18 . TRBD1 CASSLRTGENTEAFF TGTGCCAGCTCACTGAGGACAGGAGAGAACACTGAAGCTTTCTTT
TRBJ1-2 TRBV7-2 many TRBD1 CASSLETGGSYGYTF TGTGCCAGCAGCTTAGAGACAGGGGGAAGCTATGGCTACACCTTC
TRBJ2-2 TRBV9 . . CASSVSGANTGELFF TGTGCCAGCAGCGTTAGCGGAGCGAACACCGGGGAGCTGTTTTTT
TRBJ2-7 TRBV27 . TRBD1 CASSLSGRDREGFYEQYF TGTGCCAGCAGTTTATCTGGCCGGGACAGGGAGGGATTCTACGAGCAGTACTTC
TRBJ1-1 TRBV11-2 . . CASSVTENTEAFF TGTGCCAGCAGCGTTACAGAGAACACTGAAGCTTTCTTT
TRBJ1-1 TRBV30 . . CAWRPGRDTEAFF TGTGCCTGGAGGCCAGGGAGGGACACTGAAGCTTTCTTT
TRBJ1-1 TRBV7-2 few TRBD1 CASSLGDRRNTEAFF TGTGCCAGCAGCCTAGGGGACAGGAGAAACACTGAAGCTTTCTTT
TRBJ1-3 TRBV19 . . CASSTKLSSGNTIYF TGTGCCAGTAGTACTAAATTGAGCTCTGGAAACACCATATATTTT
TRBJ2-1 TRBV4-3 . . CASSKLLEHNEQFF TGCGCCAGCAGCAAACTACTAGAACACAATGAGCAGTTCTTC
TRBJ2-7 TRBV25-1 . TRBD2 CASSELSGRAEQYF TGTGCCAGCAGTGAACTAAGCGGGAGGGCCGAGCAGTACTTC
TRBJ1-2 TRBV5-1 . . CASSRGEADYGYTF TGCGCCAGCAGCCGGGGTGAGGCCGACTATGGCTACACCTTC
TRBJ2-3 TRBV11-2 . TRBD2 CASSSSGLVGTQYF TGTGCCAGCAGCTCATCCGGACTAGTAGGGACGCAGTATTTT
TRBJ2-7 TRBV5-6 . . CASSHGTYEQYF TGTGCCAGCAGCCATGGGACTTACGAGCAGTACTTC
TRBJ2-2 TRBV23-1 . TRBD2 CASSQRQGGIGELFF TGCGCCAGCAGTCAGAGGCAGGGAGGGATCGGGGAGCTGTTTTTT
TRBJ2-2 TRBV11-3 once TRBD2 CASSTTPGLAGYTGELFF TGTGCCAGCAGCACTACCCCCGGACTAGCGGGATATACCGGGGAGCTGTTTTTT
TRBJ2-1 TRBV5-1 . . CASSLAGEKQFF TGCGCCAGCAGCTTGGCCGGGGAGAAGCAGTTCTTC
TRBJ1-6 TRBV2 few TRBD1 CACLPGQRNSPLHF TGTGCCTGCTTGCCGGGACAGCGTAATTCACCCCTCCACTTT
TRBJ2-7 TRBV30 few . CAWRTALDRDEQYF TGTGCCTGGCGGACAGCTCTCGACCGAGACGAGCAGTACTTC
TRBJ1-1 TRBV15 . . CATSREDYPAIDNTEAFF TGTGCCACCAGCAGAGAAGACTACCCGGCCATTGATAACACTGAAGCTTTCTTT
TRBJ2-7 TRBV4-2 . . CASSQSQAYEQYF TGTGCCAGCAGCCAGAGCCAGGCCTACGAGCAGTACTTC
TRBJ1-2 TRBV15 . . CATSRDRRQLIYGYTF TGTGCCACCAGCAGAGATCGACGACAGCTCATCTATGGCTACACCTTC
TRBJ1-5 TRBV5-4 . . CASSLVAAVGGIWPQHF TGTGCCAGCAGCTTGGTCGCGGCAGTCGGAGGCATATGGCCCCAGCATTTT
TRBJ2-7 TRBV18 . TRBD2 CASSPTSGRSREQYF TGTGCCAGCTCACCGACTAGCGGGAGATCTCGCGAGCAGTACTTC
TRBJ2-2 TRBV2 once . CASRVTGNTGELFF TGTGCCAGCAGGGTGACAGGGAACACCGGGGAGCTGTTTTTT
TRBJ1-2 TRBV5-1 . TRBD1 CASSSGQGAFGYTF TGCGCCAGCAGCTCCGGACAGGGGGCTTTCGGCTACACCTTC
TRBJ1-5 TRBV6-1 . . CASGGGGGDQPQHF TGTGCCAGCGGGGGCGGGGGTGGTGATCAGCCCCAGCATTTT
TRBJ1-6 TRBV27 . . CASSLSFGGGNSPLHF TGTGCCAGCAGTTTATCGTTTGGGGGCGGGAATTCACCCCTCCACTTT